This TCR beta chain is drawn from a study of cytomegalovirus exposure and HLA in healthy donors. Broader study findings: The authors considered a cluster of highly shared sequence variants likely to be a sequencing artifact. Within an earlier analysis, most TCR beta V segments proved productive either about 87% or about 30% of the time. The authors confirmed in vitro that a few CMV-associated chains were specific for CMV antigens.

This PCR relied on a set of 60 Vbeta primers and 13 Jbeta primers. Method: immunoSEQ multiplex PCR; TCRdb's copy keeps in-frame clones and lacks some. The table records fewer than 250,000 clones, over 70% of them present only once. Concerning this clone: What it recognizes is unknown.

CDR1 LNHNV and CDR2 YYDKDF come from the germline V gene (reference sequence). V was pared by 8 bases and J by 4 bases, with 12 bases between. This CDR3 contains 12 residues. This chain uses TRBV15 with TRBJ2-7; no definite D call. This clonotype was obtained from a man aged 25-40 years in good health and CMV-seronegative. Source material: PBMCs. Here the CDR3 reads CATGQGRYEQYF. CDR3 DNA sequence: TGTGCCACCGGGCAAGGAAGGTACGAGCAGTACTTC.